This is a list of T cell receptor beta chains from one sample in a study of T-cell memory formation after mild COVID-19. Via MiXCR, TCRdb re-called the 5' RACE reads, giving one row per CDR3 protein. The profile shows about 38,000 distinct CDR3 sequences, about 10% of them singletons. Material for sequencing was PBMCs or a T cell subset sorted from them (not recorded which). The receptors here all came from a man between 18 and 29 years old who had mild COVID-19 (a few samples of this study predate the infection). Cell type and time point are not known. Each CDR3 is given with its conserved first and last residue. The D gene is left open where the match is weak. Some rows mark clone size as missing; the rest say once, few, many or name a class of expanded clone.

17	TRBD2	TRBV6-5	TRBJ2-1	.	CASSRPSSGGLLNEQFF	TGTGCCAGCAGCCGACCTTCTAGCGGGGGGCTTTTAAATGAGCAGTTCTTC
15	TRBD1	TRBV14	TRBJ1-1	many	CASSQPGTGYTEAFF	TGTGCCAGCAGCCAGCCTGGGACAGGGTACACTGAAGCTTTCTTT
15	.	TRBV7-8	TRBJ2-5	many	CASSTERGGRETQYF	TGTGCCAGCAGCACCGAAAGAGGGGGGAGAGAGACCCAGTACTTC
16	.	TRBV15	TRBJ2-7	many	CATSRLQGAPPYEQYF	TGTGCCACCAGCAGGCTCCAGGGTGCACCTCCCTACGAGCAGTACTTC
13	.	TRBV29-1	TRBJ1-5	many	CSVIGPGNQPQHF	TGCAGCGTAATAGGTCCGGGAAATCAGCCCCAGCATTTT
16	.	TRBV11-2	TRBJ1-1	many	CASSLATGAGHTEAFF	TGTGCCAGCAGCTTAGCCACAGGTGCTGGACACACTGAAGCTTTCTTT
13	.	TRBV12-3/TRBV12-4	TRBJ1-2	many	CASSPTGQYGYTF	TGTGCCAGCAGCCCGACAGGCCAGTATGGCTACACCTTC
13	.	TRBV20-1	TRBJ2-7	many	CSAREGGSYEQYF	TGCAGTGCTAGGGAAGGGGGATCCTACGAGCAGTACTTC
12	TRBD2	TRBV11-2	TRBJ2-4	once	CASSSTSGRKYF	TGTGCCAGCAGCTCAACTAGCGGGCGGAAGTACTTC
13	.	TRBV7-2	TRBJ1-3	many	CASSPQAGNTIYF	TGTGCCAGCAGCCCCCAAGCTGGAAACACCATATATTTT
13	.	TRBV7-2	TRBJ2-1	few	CASSLAAFNEQFF	TGTGCCAGCAGCTTAGCGGCTTTCAATGAGCAGTTCTTC
13	.	TRBV29-1	TRBJ1-6	.	CSVSTGPDSPLHF	TGCAGCGTCTCGACAGGACCGGATTCACCCCTCCACTTT
16	TRBD1	TRBV6-6	TRBJ2-7	many	CASSYSRDRVSYEQYF	TGTGCCAGCAGTTACTCCCGGGACAGGGTCTCCTACGAGCAGTACTTC
14	.	TRBV20-1	TRBJ2-3	many	CSAITSGSTDTQYF	TGCAGTGCTATAACCAGCGGTTCCACAGATACGCAGTATTTT
14	.	TRBV5-1	TRBJ1-1	many	CASRPGPGGGEAFF	TGCGCCAGCAGACCGGGACCCGGGGGAGGTGAAGCTTTCTTT
19	TRBD2	TRBV10-1	TRBJ2-2	few	CASSAAGLAGGLNTGELFF	TGCGCCAGCAGTGCCGCCGGACTAGCGGGGGGTCTCAACACCGGGGAGCTGTTTTTT
14	.	TRBV5-1	TRBJ1-1	few	CASNPRGGDTEAFF	TGCGCCAGCAACCCAAGGGGAGGTGACACTGAAGCTTTCTTT
12	.	TRBV7-9	TRBJ1-1	many	CASSFPNTEAFF	TGTGCCAGCAGCTTTCCGAACACTGAAGCTTTCTTT
15	.	TRBV10-3	TRBJ1-2	many	CAISERPGTEYGYTF	TGTGCCATCAGTGAGCGACCCGGGACGGAGTATGGCTACACCTTC
15	TRBD1	TRBV7-2	TRBJ2-5	many	CASTLAGTGEETQYF	TGTGCCAGCACCCTAGCCGGGACAGGGGAAGAGACCCAGTACTTC
11	.	TRBV12-3/TRBV12-4	TRBJ1-5	.	CASGSGQPQHF	TGTGCCAGCGGGAGCGGGCAGCCCCAGCATTTT
13	.	TRBV20-1	TRBJ1-5	many	CSSGDPSNQPQHF	TGCAGTTCGGGGGACCCTAGCAATCAGCCCCAGCATTTT
14	.	TRBV7-3	TRBJ2-6	many	CASSLSSGANVLTF	TGTGCCAGCAGCCTTTCCTCTGGGGCCAACGTCCTGACTTTC
14	.	TRBV6-1	TRBJ1-1	many	CASIYRVTNTEAFF	TGTGCCAGCATCTACAGGGTAACGAACACTGAAGCTTTCTTT
13	.	TRBV7-3	TRBJ2-2	many	CASSLRWGGELFF	TGTGCCAGCAGCTTAAGATGGGGCGGGGAGCTGTTTTTT
13	.	TRBV19	TRBJ1-1	many	CASRQVAMTEAFF	TGTGCCAGTAGGCAAGTCGCGATGACTGAAGCTTTCTTT
13	.	TRBV3-1	TRBJ2-2	few	CASSRTSQEELFF	TGTGCCAGCAGCCGGACTTCACAAGAGGAGCTGTTTTTT
19	.	TRBV7-3	TRBJ2-6	many	CASSLQELENLSGANVLTF	TGTGCCAGCAGTCTACAGGAACTCGAAAACTTATCTGGGGCCAACGTCCTGACTTTC
15	TRBD1	TRBV5-1	TRBJ1-2	.	CASSPPPGQGYGYTF	TGCGCCAGCAGCCCGCCGCCGGGACAGGGTTATGGCTACACCTTC
15	TRBD2	TRBV7-8	TRBJ2-1	many	CASSLGTSGANEQFF	TGTGCCAGCAGCTTAGGGACTAGCGGGGCGAATGAGCAGTTCTTC
13	.	TRBV30	TRBJ2-7	few	CAWYPRGGYEQYF	TGTGCCTGGTACCCGAGGGGCGGCTACGAGCAGTACTTC
14	TRBD2	TRBV20-1	TRBJ2-1	many	CSAIQTGGRNEQFF	TGCAGTGCTATTCAAACGGGGGGACGTAATGAGCAGTTCTTC
15	.	TRBV6-5	TRBJ2-5	many	CASTPLGGPEETQYF	TGTGCCAGCACCCCCCTGGGGGGACCCGAAGAGACCCAGTACTTC
15	TRBD2	TRBV7-3	TRBJ2-1	many	CASSPSGGSDNEQFF	TGTGCCAGCAGCCCTAGCGGGGGATCGGACAATGAGCAGTTCTTC
11	.	TRBV7-2	TRBJ2-1	many	CASTLGNEQFF	TGTGCCAGTACTCTCGGCAATGAGCAGTTCTTC
14	.	TRBV7-9	TRBJ1-2	many	CASSLGNQGYGYTF	TGTGCCAGCAGCTTAGGAAATCAGGGTTATGGCTACACCTTC
16	TRBD2	TRBV4-2	TRBJ2-5	many	CASSQLSGGAAETQYF	TGTGCCAGCAGCCAATTGAGCGGGGGGGCCGCCGAGACCCAGTACTTC
16	.	TRBV5-6	TRBJ2-1	few	CASSLTGISSYNEQFF	TGTGCCAGCAGCTTAACAGGGATCAGCTCCTACAATGAGCAGTTCTTC
12	.	TRBV6-6	TRBJ2-7	.	CASQQGSYEQYF	TGTGCCAGCCAACAGGGATCCTACGAGCAGTACTTC
12	TRBD2	TRBV7-3	TRBJ2-1	many	CASSLGGDEQFF	TGTGCCAGCAGCTTAGGGGGGGATGAGCAGTTCTTC
15	TRBD1	TRBV6-1	TRBJ2-1	few	CASTIRDRGPEEQFF	TGTGCCAGCACTATCCGGGACAGGGGGCCAGAAGAGCAGTTCTTC
15	.	TRBV3-1	TRBJ1-3	.	CASSHQWSSGNTIYF	TGTGCCAGCAGCCATCAGTGGAGCTCTGGAAACACCATATATTTT
16	.	TRBV6-1	TRBJ2-5	many	CASSDPGQGRQETQYF	TGTGCCAGCAGTGATCCGGGGCAGGGGAGGCAAGAGACCCAGTACTTC
13	.	TRBV5-6	TRBJ2-4	.	CASSYEAKNIQYF	TGTGCCAGCAGCTATGAAGCCAAAAACATTCAGTACTTC
15	.	TRBV20-1	TRBJ2-3	many	CSARRDGGLVDTQYF	TGCAGTGCTAGACGGGACGGGGGATTAGTGGATACGCAGTATTTT
15	TRBD2	TRBV5-1	TRBJ2-3	many	CASRSLAGSTDTQYF	TGCGCCAGCAGGTCGTTAGCGGGGAGCACAGATACGCAGTATTTT
17	.	TRBV20-1	TRBJ1-5	many	CSAREGRGIVSNQPQHF	TGCAGTGCTAGAGAGGGTCGAGGGATCGTCAGCAATCAGCCCCAGCATTTT
16	.	TRBV7-2	TRBJ2-1	many	CASSLEFPGAGGEQFF	TGTGCCAGCAGCTTAGAGTTTCCGGGGGCGGGCGGTGAGCAGTTCTTC
15	TRBD2	TRBV15	TRBJ2-4	once	CATSGGISGGNIQYF	TGTGCCACCAGCGGGGGAATTTCGGGAGGGAACATTCAGTACTTC
13	.	TRBV6-2/TRBV6-3	TRBJ1-2	many	CASRYYRTEGYTF	TGTGCCAGCAGATACTACAGGACGGAAGGCTACACCTTC
15	.	TRBV9	TRBJ2-3	many	CASSPGGVLTDTQYF	TGTGCCAGCAGCCCAGGGGGGGTCCTCACAGATACGCAGTATTTT
14	.	TRBV7-8	TRBJ2-2	many	CASSLTRNTGELFF	TGTGCCAGCAGCTTAACAAGGAACACCGGGGAGCTGTTTTTT
17	TRBD2	TRBV5-1	TRBJ2-1	many	CASSSESPSGTYNEQFF	TGCGCCAGCAGCAGCGAGAGCCCTAGCGGCACCTACAATGAGCAGTTCTTC
15	.	TRBV9	TRBJ1-3	many	CASSVQGLAGNTIYF	TGTGCCAGCAGCGTACAGGGTTTAGCTGGAAACACCATATATTTT
18	.	TRBV18	TRBJ2-3	many	CASSPPGLPAASTDTQYF	TGTGCCAGCTCACCACCGGGCTTGCCTGCAGCTAGCACAGATACGCAGTATTTT
19	TRBD1	TRBV6-6	TRBJ1-5	many	CASRTRRGQVGVRDQPQHF	TGTGCCAGCAGGACCCGGAGGGGACAGGTCGGTGTGAGGGATCAGCCCCAGCATTTT
13	TRBD1	TRBV20-1	TRBJ1-2	many	CSATLETGDGYTF	TGCAGTGCTACGTTAGAGACAGGGGATGGCTACACCTTC
16	.	TRBV7-2	TRBJ2-5	many	CASSFRTTSSWETQYF	TGTGCCAGCAGCTTCCGAACGACTAGTAGTTGGGAGACCCAGTACTTC
13	.	TRBV6-2/TRBV6-3	TRBJ2-1	many	CASSYVGGSEQFF	TGTGCCAGCAGTTACGTGGGGGGTAGTGAGCAGTTCTTC
13	.	TRBV12-3/TRBV12-4	TRBJ1-5	many	CASSSFPNQPQHF	TGTGCCAGCAGTTCATTTCCCAATCAGCCCCAGCATTTT